This T cell receptor (beta chain) was obtained from a study of T cells in Graves' hyperthyroidism and ophthalmopathy. Regarding the study as a whole: Ophthalmopathy, which appeared later, was predicted by the model a median about 6.8 months before onset. Most thyroid clonotypes expanded above 0.001 appeared in blood too. Ophthalmopathy stood apart from stable hyperthyroidism in a 13 V-J model.

The authors deemed Graves' hyperthyroidism stable absent ophthalmopathy progression within 18 months. The source material, RNA transcripts, was used to amplify TCR beta CDR3 regions. HTBI primers were the set used in a first-round RT-PCR of the TCR CDR3. TCRdb fed the multiplex PCR reads into MiXCR, producing one record per CDR3 protein. The table shows hundreds of thousands of distinct CDR3 sequences, with roughly a sixth occurring only once. About this clonotype itself: Its specificity is unknown.

The CDR3 spans 14 residues. J gave up 11 bases and V 3 bases, and 6 bases lay outside the gene matches. From germline, CDR1 is SGHTA and CDR2 FQGNSA. The sequencing sample was made of blood. The source is a woman between 18 and 30 years old with Graves' hyperthyroidism. The chain couples TRBV7-2 to TRBJ1-6, with 8 nucleotides matching TRBD1. CDR3 residues: CASSLLDRAAPLHF. The CDR3, as DNA: TGTGCCAGCAGCTTGCTGGACAGGGCTGCACCCCTCCACTTT.